A single sample gave rise to the 18 T cell receptor beta chains below, sequenced in a study of cytomegalovirus exposure and HLA in healthy donors. The table came from immunoSEQ multiplex PCR; TCRdb's copy has only in-frame clones and leaves some out. The sample records 250,000 to 350,000 clones, approximately 88% being singletons. Sequencing input: PBMCs. These receptors originate from a man between 25 and 39 years old in good health and CMV-seronegative.

The chain couples TRBV4-3 to TRBJ1-4, with 8 bases lining up with TRBD1. After removal of 2 bases from V and 8 bases from J, the junction contained 13 bases not matched to a gene. This CDR3 is built from 17 residues. Germline CDR1 reads LGHNA; CDR2 reads YSLEER. CDR3 in DNA: TGCGCCAGCAGCCAATCTCCAGGGGGCGCGGGCGCCGAAAAACTGTTTTTT. This sequence encodes CASSQSPGGAGAEKLFF.

The chain couples TRBV5-1 to TRBJ2-3, with 8 bases that match TRBD2. CDR1 is SGHRS, CDR2 YFSETQ, per germline. The V gene end was trimmed by 4 bases and the J gene end by 2 bases; junction bases not matched to a gene: 9. The CDR3 sequence is 16 residues long. The CDR3, as DNA: TGCGCCAGCAGCCAACTAACTAGCGGATCCACAGATACGCAGTATTTT. The encoded protein is CASSQLTSGSTDTQYF.

J is TRBJ1-5 and V is TRBV15; the D is unclear. The V and J ends lost 0 bases and 9 bases respectively, with 9 bases between them. This CDR3 is built from 13 residues. Germline values: CDR1 LNHNV, CDR2 YYDKDF (reference sequence). The CDR3 region is CATSRDYPGPQHF. The CDR3 nucleotides read TGTGCCACCAGCAGAGATTACCCGGGGCCCCAGCATTTT.

The V and J genes are TRBV11-2 and TRBJ2-3; possibly TRBD2 for D (6 bases). The CDR3 length is 15 residues. V shed 5 bases and J shed 2 bases, with 14 bases lying between them. The germline V gene has CDR1 SGHAT and CDR2 FQNNGV. The DNA of the CDR3 is TGTGCCAGCAGCCGTTGGACTACTTACACAGATACGCAGTATTTT. The encoded protein is CASSRWTTYTDTQYF.

The CDR3 DNA reads TGCGCCAGCAGCCTCTCCGGGGAGTATGGCTACACCTTC. It codes for CASSLSGEYGYTF. The J gene is TRBJ1-2, the V gene TRBV5-1; the D is unclear. The germline gives CDR1 SGHRS, CDR2 YFSETQ. CDR3 size: 13 residues. V lost 4 bases, J lost 5 bases, and 12 bases lay in between.

The chain carries TRBV10-3 and TRBJ1-5, with 9 positions matching TRBD1. CDR1 ENHRY and CDR2 SYGVKD come from the germline V gene. Trimming removed 6 bases from V and 8 bases from J; junction bases left unmatched: 5. The CDR3 is 13 amino acids. CDR3 region: CAIREGQGKPQHF. The CDR3 DNA follows: TGTGCCATCAGGGAGGGACAGGGAAAGCCCCAGCATTTT.

V is TRBV2 and J is TRBJ1-5; D gene unclear. Trimming stripped 7 bases from V and 4 bases from J, with 11 bases between. CDR1 is SNHLY and CDR2 is FYNNEI in the germline V gene. The CDR3 loop spans 13 amino acids. The CDR3 reads CASTADPNQPQHF. Written as DNA, the CDR3 is TGTGCCAGCACGGCGGATCCAAATCAGCCCCAGCATTTT.

This clone turned up a few times. The rearrangement uses TRBV30 and TRBJ1-6; a weak D match, TRBD1 (6 bases). The CDR3 totals 17 residues. V was pared by 6 bases and J by 7 bases, with 25 bases between. Germline CDR1 GTSNPN, CDR2 SVGIG (reference sequence). CDR3 nucleotides: TGTGCCTGTCCGAAAGGGGGACGCCAGGAGCTGAATTCACCCCTCCACTTT. This sequence encodes CACPKGGRQELNSPLHF.

This chain joins TRBV7-6 and TRBJ1-1, with 7 bases identical to TRBD1. The V segment lost 5 bases and the J segment 2 bases; nucleotides outside the gene matches: 11. This CDR3 contains 16 residues. The germline gives CDR1 SGHVS, CDR2 FNYEAQ. The DNA for the CDR3 is TGTGCCAGCAGCCCCTCCTACCGACAGGGAAACACTGAAGCTTTCTTT. Amino acid sequence: CASSPSYRQGNTEAFF.

The rearrangement joins TRBV6-5 to TRBJ1-3; possible D gene TRBD1, 6 bases. This CDR3 contains 14 residues. Trimming took 5 bases from V and 2 from J, leaving 10 bases between them. Germline values: CDR1 MNHEY, CDR2 SVGAGI. The CDR3 loop is CASSKQGTGNTIYF. The CDR3 nucleotides read TGTGCCAGCAGTAAACAGGGAACTGGAAACACCATATATTTT.

V usage is TRBV10-1 and J usage is TRBJ1-1; possible D gene TRBD1, 5 bases. CDR3 length: 13 amino acids. The germline V gene has CDR1 WNHNN and CDR2 SYGVQD (reference sequence). The V gene lost 2 bases and the J gene lost 1 base, with 5 bases spanning the gap. Here the CDR3 reads CASSETGNTEAFF. As DNA, the CDR3 is TGCGCCAGCAGTGAGACAGGGAACACTGAAGCTTTCTTT.

This clone was seen only once. The chain uses TRBV29-1 and TRBJ1-2; 8 nucleotides line up with TRBD1. CDR3 length: 15 amino acids. With V trimmed by 6 bases and J by 8 bases, 17 bases remained unmatched. From germline, CDR1 is SQVTM and CDR2 ANQGSEA. The CDR3 DNA sequence: TGCAGCGTGCTACTGAGGACAGGGAGGACGGAAGGCTACACCTTC. Amino acids: CSVLLRTGRTEGYTF.

This clone has only one observation. The gene calls are TRBV14 and TRBJ1-2; 8 positions match TRBD1. This CDR3 comprises 14 residues. Looked up from germline, CDR1 is SGHDN and CDR2 is FVKESK. V shed 1 base, J shed 5 bases, and the junction held 3 bases outside the gene matches. Here the CDR3 reads CASSQGHRGYGYTF. The CDR3 nucleotides read TGTGCCAGCAGCCAAGGCCACAGGGGGTATGGCTACACCTTC. Full variable domain (outside the CDR3, taken from reference TRBV14 and TRBJ1-2): EAGVTQFPSHSVIEKGQTVTLRCDPISGHDNLYWYRRVMGKEIKFLLHFVKESKQDESGMPNNRFLAERTGGTYSTLKVQPAELEDSGVYFCASSQGHRGYGYTFGSGTRLTVV.

J is TRBJ1-2 and V is TRBV6-1; TRBD1 is a possible D gene (6 bases). V was clipped by 3 bases and J by 5 bases, with 16 bases between them. The germline V gene encodes CDR1 MNHNS and CDR2 SASEGT. The CDR3 is made up of 15 amino acids. The CDR3 loop is CASSDVAGAWYGYTF. In DNA form, the CDR3 reads TGTGCCAGCAGTGACGTGGCAGGGGCATGGTATGGCTACACCTTC.

The V gene is TRBV5-4, the J gene TRBJ1-1; perhaps TRBD1 as D (5 bases). The CDR3 totals 12 residues. With 4 bases removed from V and 7 bases from J, the gap between germline ends came to 11 bases. The germline gives CDR1 SGHNT, CDR2 YYREEE (reference sequence). CDR3 loop: CASSPEGLEAFF. For the CDR3, the DNA is TGTGCCAGCAGCCCGGAGGGACTTGAAGCTTTCTTT.

This chain connects TRBV5-1 to TRBJ2-7; D gene unclear. Deletions cut 0 bases from V and 0 bases from J, with 13 bases between. This CDR3 is built from 16 residues. Germline-derived CDR1 and CDR2 are SGHRS and YFSETQ. This chain's CDR3 is CASSLEATPSSYEQYF. DNA for the CDR3: TGCGCCAGCAGCTTGGAGGCGACACCGAGCTCCTACGAGCAGTACTTC.

The chain combines TRBV27 with TRBJ2-7; the D gene is possibly TRBD2 (5 bases). Looked up from germline, CDR1 is MNHEY and CDR2 is SMNVEV (reference sequence). The V end was cut by 1 base, the J end by 0 bases, with 10 bases between. The CDR3 covers 15 residues. CDR3 protein: CASSLYAGSSYEQYF. Here the CDR3 DNA reads TGTGCCAGCAGTTTATATGCGGGCAGCTCCTACGAGCAGTACTTC.

The chain uses TRBV9 and TRBJ2-2; 7 positions match TRBD1. There are 15 residues in the CDR3. Germline CDR1 reads SGDLS; CDR2 reads YYNGEE. With 1 base clipped from V and 4 bases from J, the junction kept 4 bases outside the gene matches. CDR3 protein: CASSVRSGGTGELFF. DNA for the CDR3: TGTGCCAGCAGCGTAAGGTCAGGGGGCACCGGGGAGCTGTTTTTT.